This T cell receptor beta chain is from a study of monozygotic twins with inflammatory bowel disease. Findings and caveats of the study: Clonotype sharing was lower in IBD patients than healthy twins, most markedly with disease activity. The analysis yielded no support for one strong signal or clonotype associated with IBD.

In germline, CDR1 is SGHRS, CDR2 YFSETQ. This CDR3 is 16 amino acids long. A remark on this clonotype: Its antigen is undetermined.

Investigators pulled total RNA out of whole blood and did not sort T cells. TCRdb re-analyzed the 5' RACE reads; it lists each CDR3 protein once, without DNA. In total, the table holds some 190,000 distinct CDR3 sequences. V and J are TRBV5-1 and TRBJ2-2; TCRdb calls TRBD1, which cannot be checked without DNA. The sample consisted of blood. The TCR originated in a human donor with ulcerative colitis or Crohn's disease, or a healthy co-twin of an affected twin (not recorded which). CDR3 protein: CASSLADRAGTGELFF.